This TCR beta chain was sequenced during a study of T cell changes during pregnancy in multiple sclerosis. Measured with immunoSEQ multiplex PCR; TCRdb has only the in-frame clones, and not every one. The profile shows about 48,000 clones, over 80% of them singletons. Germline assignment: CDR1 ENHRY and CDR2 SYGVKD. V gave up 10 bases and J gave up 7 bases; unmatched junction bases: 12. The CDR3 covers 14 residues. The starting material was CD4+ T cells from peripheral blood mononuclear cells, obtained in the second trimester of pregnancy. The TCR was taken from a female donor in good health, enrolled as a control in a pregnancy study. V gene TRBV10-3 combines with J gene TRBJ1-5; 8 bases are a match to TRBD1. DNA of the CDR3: TGTGCCACCCAACCGGACAGGGTAGGCCAGCCCCAGCATTTT. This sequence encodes CATQPDRVGQPQHF.